This T cell receptor beta chain was captured in a study of CD8 T cells in Susac syndrome (dated by TCRdb to the late 2010s). Context from the whole study: The study used repertoire sequencing to test whether antigen drove CD8+ T cell activation and differentiation in Susac syndrome.

The investigation overall reported the following: The study acknowledged that relatively few individuals were included in the TCR sequencing and HLA analysis.

V is clipped by 7 bases and J by 4 bases, and the sequence between their germline boundaries is 10 bases long. The CDR3 starts with the cysteine, ends with the phenylalanine, and has 12 residues. This entry keeps only the CDR3 DNA: 36 bases, framed from base 1. Peripheral blood CD8+ and CD4+ T cells from healthy donors, Susac syndrome patients and multiple sclerosis patients were profiled using high-throughput TCR beta sequencing. Healthy donors were age- and sex-matched controls. Bulk CD8+ and CD4+ T cells were purified magnetically by negative isolation, whereas CD8+ TEMRA cells were enriched by FACS. Blood was drawn into EDTA tubes, processed within 24 hours, and PBMCs were isolated by density gradient centrifugation. PBMCs intended for TCR sequencing were frozen in liquid nitrogen and were later thawed in a 37 degrees C water bath. A purity of at least 90% was achieved for sorted or isolated CD4+, CD8+ and CD8+ TEMRA cells.

In the case of this clonotype: Its antigen remains undetermined. Base qualities are missing; no much larger clone stands one base away.

RNA was extracted with the RNeasy kit and 0.5 to 1 ug was reverse transcribed using random hexamers. TCR beta CDR3 regions were amplified with the immunoSEQ multiplex PCR assay covering 54 Vbeta and 13 Jbeta segments. To correct PCR amplification bias, a synthetic template baseline was used for both primer optimization and computational correction. Per the source publication's procedure: Reads were assigned to V, D and J genes according to IMGT and analyzed in immunoSEQ Analyzer, with only productive sequences retained. To calculate clonality, Shannon entropy was normalized by log2 of the number of productive unique sequences and then subtracted from one. For each patient and control, public and private clones were evaluated within the 100 most prevalent clones. Clones were defined as Susac-specific if absent from the healthy and MS cohorts, from 1052 published viral clones and from other ImmuneACCESS disease sequences. In TCRdb, the public reads were trimmed at Q25 with fastp and aligned with MiXCR, with productive beta chains retained. Every CDR3 protein is listed once, alongside the most common genes and DNA of its rows. The V and J calls follow TCRdb's processing rather than the paper's. This sample has roughly 190,000 distinct CDR3 sequences in its table, and approximately 93% of those were observed once. 0.1% to 0.12% of the sample comes from the top ten.

What was sequenced was CD4+ T cells from PBMCs. The receptor comes from a human donor in good health. The chain is encoded by TRBV12-3 or TRBV12-4 joined to TRBJ1-2; TRBD1 is a possible D gene, resting on 5 matching bases. The base sequence is TGTGCCAGCATGGGGGGAGCCTATGGCTACACCTTC. It translates to CASMGGAYGYTF.